Included here is one T cell receptor beta chain sequence, with context. The target antigen is unknown. A much more abundant neighbour one base away suggests this may be a read error. Clinicians diagnosed patients from clinical symptoms, serum thyroxine and TRAb, thyroid ultrasound and orbital computed tomography. PBMCs were sourced from about 10 ml fresh peripheral blood. The data were obtained in a study of T cells in Graves' hyperthyroidism and ophthalmopathy. RNA transcripts yielded amplified TCR beta CDR3 regions. HTBI primers drove first-round RT-PCR of the TCR CDR3. Each CDR3 protein is one row after TCRdb ran MiXCR on the multiplex PCR reads. The table has about 380,000 distinct CDR3 sequences, around an eighth seen once; the top ten hold 20% to 25%. CDR1 and CDR2 (germline): SGHAT, FQNNGV. There are 17 residues in the CDR3. General observations from the study: In the analysis, a 13 V-J model separated ophthalmopathy from stable hyperthyroidism. Among thyroid clonotypes expanded above 0.001, most also appeared in blood.

This chain connects TRBV11-2 to TRBJ1-1, with D perhaps matching TRBD1 (5 bases). The material sequenced was blood. The sequence came from a man aged 25-45 years with Graves' hyperthyroidism that later progressed to Graves' ophthalmopathy. The CDR3: CASSAPGRGKENTEALF. The CDR3, as DNA: TGTGCCAGCAGCGCTCCGGGACGGGGGAAAGAGAACACTGAAGCTCTCTTT.